This paragraph reports one TCR beta chain. Its antigen is not known. This specimen comes from a study of T cells after yellow fever vaccination. Germline loops: CDR1 MGHDK, CDR2 SYGVNS. V gave up 5 bases and J gave up 8 bases, with 15 bases separating them. The CDR3 covers 14 residues. The study, taken as a whole, reports: The secondary response was weaker but peaked faster, day 5 versus 15.

The TCR cDNA carried a universal primer site and UMIs from 5'RACE template switching. Each CDR3 protein is one row after TCRdb ran MiXCR on the 5' RACE reads. The sample yields over 250,000 distinct CDR3 sequences, about 4% seen once. The clonotype was recovered from a young man who received the YFV17D yellow fever vaccine. The starting material was PBMCs, obtained 5 days after the yellow fever booster vaccination. The chain is built from TRBV25-1 and TRBJ1-4, with no clear D. The CDR3, as DNA: TGTGCCAGCAGTCCCACGGATAGAATCGAAAAACTGTTTTTT. Translated, it gives CASSPTDRIEKLFF.